Presented here are 25 T cell receptor beta chains from one specimen sequenced in a study of T cells in Graves' hyperthyroidism and ophthalmopathy. TCR beta CDR3 sequences were amplified from RNA transcripts. In the first-round RT-PCR of the TCR CDR3, the HTBI primer set was used. TCRdb fed the multiplex PCR reads into MiXCR, producing one record per CDR3 protein. The sample lists a few hundred thousand distinct CDR3 sequences; roughly 15% were seen once. Material: blood. Every receptor here comes from a woman aged 40 to 49 with Graves' ophthalmopathy.

The rearrangement links TRBV9 to TRBJ2-1; a possible D gene is TRBD2 (6 bases). CDR1 is SGDLS and CDR2 is YYNGEE in the germline V gene. Trimming took 0 bases from V and 7 from J, leaving 14 bases between them. CDR3 length: 15 residues. CDR3 residues: CASSVAGGGGNEQFF. The CDR3 DNA is TGTGCCAGCAGCGTAGCCGGGGGTGGGGGGAATGAGCAGTTCTTC.

The chain combines TRBV29-1 with TRBJ1-1, with D uncertain. The length of the CDR3 is 13 residues. Germline V lookup: CDR1 SQVTM, CDR2 ANQGSEA. V gave up 4 bases and J gave up 1 base, with 10 bases separating them. The CDR3 spells CSVAPLKNTEAFF. CDR3 DNA: TGCAGCGTTGCTCCTTTAAAGAACACTGAAGCTTTCTTT.

This clonotype was counted a few times. The V gene is TRBV5-1, the J gene TRBJ2-2, with D possibly being TRBD1 (6 bases). The germline CDR1 and CDR2 sequences are SGHRS and YFSETQ. The CDR3 loop spans 13 amino acids. The V end lost 7 bases, the J end lost 5 bases, and 12 bases lay between the germline ends. The DNA for the CDR3 is TGCGCCAGCCAGAGCAGGGGAACCGGGGAGCTGTTTTTT. Translated, it gives CASQSRGTGELFF.

The chain is built from TRBV28 and TRBJ2-2, with D hard to call. The CDR3 loop spans 14 amino acids. With 3 bases removed from V and 5 bases from J, the gap between germline ends came to 10 bases. Germline loops: CDR1 MDHEN, CDR2 SYDVKM. The CDR3 sequence is CASSFQEWTGELFF. The CDR3, as DNA: TGTGCCAGCAGTTTCCAGGAGTGGACCGGGGAGCTGTTTTTT.

As DNA, the CDR3 is TGTGCCAGCAGCTTACGTGATAGCGGGAGAGATACGCAGTATTTT. Translating it yields CASSLRDSGRDTQYF. The chain uses TRBV7-8 and TRBJ2-3; 9 bases are shared with TRBD2. With 2 bases clipped from V and 5 bases from J, the junction kept 5 bases outside the gene matches. CDR3 length equals 15 residues. Germline V lookup: CDR1 SGHVS, CDR2 FQNEAQ.

This clonotype was detected ten times or more. The chain joins TRBV6-1 to TRBJ2-3, with 8 bases fitting TRBD2. Germline lookup yields CDR1 MNHNS and CDR2 SASEGT. There are 16 residues in the CDR3. J lost 0 bases, V lost 4 bases, and 6 bases had no gene match. CDR3: CASSARGRPSTDTQYF. Here the CDR3 DNA reads TGTGCCAGCAGTGCTCGCGGGAGGCCTAGCACAGATACGCAGTATTTT.

CDR3 protein: CASSQPSLGGLTTSTDTQYF. The CDR3, as DNA: TGCGCCAGCAGCCAGCCCTCCCTCGGCGGGCTTACCACTAGCACAGATACGCAGTATTTT. This sequence joins TRBV4-1 and TRBJ2-3, with a possible D match to TRBD2 (5 bases). The CDR3 extends over 20 amino acids. The V end lost 3 bases, the J end lost 0 bases, and 25 bases lay between the germline ends. CDR1 MGHRA and CDR2 YSYEKL come from the germline V gene.

The chain combines TRBV7-8 with TRBJ2-1; 16 bases align to TRBD2. Germline V gene sequence: CDR1 SGHVS, CDR2 FQNEAQ. V lost 5 bases to trimming and J lost 9 bases; unmatched junction nucleotides: 7. The CDR3 extends over 16 amino acids. The CDR3 reads CASSQGLAGGRGEQFF. The CDR3 region has the DNA TGTGCCAGCAGCCAGGGACTAGCGGGAGGGCGGGGTGAGCAGTTCTTC.

The sample holds many counts of this clonotype. The V gene is TRBV27, the J gene TRBJ2-5; D tentatively reads TRBD1 or TRBD2 (5 bases each). CDR1 and CDR2 (germline): MNHEY, SMNVEV (reference sequence). This CDR3 contains 14 residues. V lost 5 bases to trimming and J lost 5 bases, with 15 bases between them. The CDR3 reads CASSPRWDAETQYF. CDR3 DNA sequence: TGTGCCAGCAGTCCACGATGGGACGCTGAGACCCAGTACTTC.

This clonotype was seen more than once but under ten times. The chain combines TRBV10-3 with TRBJ2-3; D may be TRBD2 (5 bases). This CDR3 region has 14 residues. Germline loops: CDR1 ENHRY, CDR2 SYGVKD. Trimming shortened V by 5 bases and J by 2 bases, and 11 bases separated the two germline ends. CDR3 amino acids: CAISLDGDTDTQYF. The CDR3 DNA reads as TGTGCCATCAGTCTGGACGGGGACACAGATACGCAGTATTTT.

About this clonotype: A read error may account for a junction end that differs from germline. This rearrangement joins TRBV19 to TRBJ2-3; 9 positions agree with TRBD2. The CDR3 is made up of 17 amino acids. Germline lookup yields CDR1 LNHDA and CDR2 SQIVND (reference sequence). The CDR3 nucleotides read TGTGCCAGTAGTTTCGTGAGCGGGGGGATGAGGACAGGTACGCAGTATTTT. It specifies CASSFVSGGMRTGTQYF.

The CDR3 loop reads CASSLVAGGRNTEAFF. The CDR3 coding sequence is TGCGCCAGCAGCTTGGTGGCAGGGGGCAGGAACACTGAAGCTTTCTTT. The chain uses TRBV5-1 and TRBJ1-1; 8 bases line up with TRBD1. Germline CDR1 reads SGHRS; CDR2 reads YFSETQ. The CDR3 spans 16 residues. V shed 0 bases and J 1 base; nucleotides not matched to a gene: 5.

Many counts were recorded for this clonotype. This chain joins TRBV7-2 and TRBJ2-7, with TRBD2 identical over 8 bases. Germline-derived CDR1 and CDR2 are SGHTA and FQGNSA. The trim removed 5 bases at V and 4 bases at J, leaving 7 bases unmatched. CDR3 length: 14 residues. The chain's CDR3 is CASSQGPSGYEQYF. CDR3 in DNA: TGTGCCAGCAGCCAAGGCCCTAGCGGGTACGAGCAGTACTTC.

V and J are TRBV3-1 and TRBJ2-3; the D gene is possibly TRBD2 (7 bases). Trimming shortened V by 1 base and J by 6 bases, and 14 bases separated the two germline ends. Germline V CDR1 and CDR2: LGHDT, YNNKEL (reference sequence). The CDR3 is 15 amino acids. The CDR3 DNA sequence: TGTGCCAGCAGCCAAGGTTGGGGGGGCGCGGATACGCAGTATTTT. It codes for CASSQGWGGADTQYF.

This clonotype was seen at least ten times. V usage is TRBV20-1 and J usage is TRBJ2-7, with D tentatively TRBD1 or TRBD2 (6 bases each). Between the trimmed V and J ends, which lost 6 bases and 2 bases, there was a span of 14 bases. CDR3 length: 13 amino acids. From germline, CDR1 is DFQATT and CDR2 SNEGSKA (reference sequence). This CDR3 is CSAGGTLTYEQYF. CDR3 bases: TGCAGTGCAGGGGGGACACTTACCTACGAGCAGTACTTC.

There are a few counts of this clonotype. The chain joins TRBV19 to TRBJ2-1; a possible D gene is TRBD2 (5 bases). The CDR3 length is 15 residues. Germline V gene sequence: CDR1 LNHDA, CDR2 SQIVND (reference sequence). Trimming took off 0 bases at V and 7 bases at J, with 13 bases between the two ends. The CDR3 DNA reads as TGTGCCAGTAGTATAGATCGTGGGAGAGGAAATGAGCAGTTCTTC. Its protein product is CASSIDRGRGNEQFF.

This clonotype was picked up a small number of times. DNA of the CDR3: TGTGCCAGCAGCGGAGTGGTGCCTGGAAACACCATATATTTT. It codes for CASSGVVPGNTIYF. The chain employs TRBV7-8 and TRBJ1-3; D is uncertain. Deletions cut 5 bases from V and 2 bases from J, with 10 bases between. The CDR3 length is 14 residues. Per germline, CDR1 SGHVS and CDR2 FQNEAQ.

The table lists this clonotype with many counts. This chain joins TRBV9 and TRBJ2-1, with TRBD2 matching over 9 bases. Germline CDR1 SGDLS, CDR2 YYNGEE. The V and J ends lost 1 base and 0 bases, in that order; junction bases with no gene match: 5. The CDR3 is 17 amino acids. CDR3 nucleotides: TGTGCCAGCAGCGTAAATGCGGGGGGGACCTCCTACAATGAGCAGTTCTTC. The encoded protein is CASSVNAGGTSYNEQFF.

This clonotype was counted ten times or more. This rearrangement joins TRBV2 to TRBJ1-1, with unresolved D. Germline lookup yields CDR1 SNHLY and CDR2 FYNNEI. Trimming removed 3 bases from V and 3 bases from J, with 8 bases in between. The CDR3 consists of 13 residues. The CDR3 DNA sequence: TGTGCCAGCAGTGACAGCAGGCACACTGAAGCTTTCTTT. It is translated as CASSDSRHTEAFF.

At least ten counts were recorded for this clonotype. The chain links TRBV11-2 to TRBJ2-7, with 8 bases lining up with TRBD1. This CDR3 is 17 amino acids long. V lost 1 base to trimming and J lost 0 bases; unmatched junction nucleotides: 8. Germline CDR1 and CDR2: SGHAT and FQNNGV. The DNA of the CDR3 is TGTGCCAGCAGCTTAGTGGCAGGGGGCGCGAACTCCTACGAGCAGTACTTC. Its translation is CASSLVAGGANSYEQYF.

This clonotype showed up many times. The chain combines TRBV6-1 with TRBJ2-1; 8 positions agree with TRBD1. The germline CDR1 and CDR2 sequences are MNHNS and SASEGT. After removal of 1 base from V and 7 bases from J, the junction contained 9 bases not matched to a gene. The CDR3 covers 16 residues. This CDR3 is CASSEGPGGALNEQFF. The CDR3 nucleotides read TGTGCCAGCAGTGAAGGGCCAGGGGGCGCGTTGAATGAGCAGTTCTTC.

CDR3 DNA sequence: TGTGCCAGCAGCTTAGAACCCTCACGGTTTATGGATACGCAGTATTTT. It specifies CASSLEPSRFMDTQYF. The V call is TRBV7-8, the J call TRBJ2-3; D call uncertain. Germline V gives CDR1 SGHVS, CDR2 FQNEAQ. V lost 1 base and J lost 6, with 17 bases in between. The CDR3 contains 16 residues.

The sample holds many counts of this clonotype. The rearrangement uses TRBV2 and TRBJ2-3, with D tentatively TRBD2 (5 bases). The CDR3 runs to 14 residues. V lost 7 bases and J 3 bases, leaving 14 bases between the germline ends. Germline V gene data show CDR1 as SNHLY and CDR2 as FYNNEI. CDR3 loop: CASKEDGTTDTQYF. DNA of the CDR3: TGTGCCAGCAAGGAGGATGGAACTACAGATACGCAGTATTTT. The whole variable domain, filled in from reference TRBV2 and TRBJ2-3, reads EPEVTQTPSHQVTQMGQEVILRCVPISNHLYFYWYRQILGQKVEFLVSFYNNEISEKSEIFDDQFSVERPDGSNFTLKIRSTKLEDSAMYFCASKEDGTTDTQYFGPGTRLTVL.

This clonotype occurred a few times. This chain uses TRBV10-3 with TRBJ2-5; TRBD2 aligns across 13 bases. Germline V gene sequence: CDR1 ENHRY, CDR2 SYGVKD. The V segment lost 5 bases and the J segment 5 bases; nucleotides outside the gene matches: 8. This CDR3 has 16 residues. The DNA of the CDR3 is TGTGCCATCAGTTCCCCGACTAGCGGGGGGAGGGAGACCCAGTACTTC. This translates into CAISSPTSGGRETQYF.

V usage is TRBV28 and J usage is TRBJ1-6; D is unresolved. In germline, CDR1 is MDHEN, CDR2 SYDVKM. The CDR3 has 15 amino acids. V was shortened by 7 bases and J by 7 bases, with 17 bases between the two germline ends. The CDR3 nucleotides are TGTGCCAGCATTCCGGGCTCGGCTATCAATTCACCCCTCCACTTT. Translated, it gives CASIPGSAINSPLHF.